This is a list of T cell receptor beta chains from one sample in a study of cytomegalovirus exposure and HLA in healthy donors. Sequenced by immunoSEQ multiplex PCR; TCRdb stores in-frame clones only, minus some. Of approximately 93,000 clones in the sample, 82% were seen once. The specimen was PBMCs. These receptors were obtained from a man between 50 and 59 years old in good health and CMV-seronegative. The conserved cysteine and the conserved F or W are not part of the CDR3 here.

CDR3aa	v_gene	j_gene
ASSVGWRTGNTIY	TRBV9	TRBJ1-3
ASSLAPIQGGPLH	TRBV5-4	TRBJ1-6
AISESSGRSSYEQY	TRBV10-3	TRBJ2-7
ASSLDPGSNEQF	TRBV5-4	TRBJ2-1
ASSLEGATPNEQY	TRBV7-3	TRBJ2-7
SVVPFSSYEQY	TRBV29-1	.
ASSLLGTSGRAYNEQF	TRBV27	TRBJ2-1
ASSEKWTGINQPQH	TRBV2	TRBJ1-5
ASSNIQGTPLEQY	TRBV19	TRBJ2-7
ASSLDLAAHEQY	TRBV5-1	TRBJ2-7
ASPRDFPYNEQF	TRBV5-1	TRBJ2-1
ASSSPREGDGNTIY	TRBV28	TRBJ1-3
SVTEGGTEAF	TRBV29-1	TRBJ1-1
ASSLASYSEQY	TRBV11-2	TRBJ2-7
ASSLIQGMNTEAF	TRBV7-2	TRBJ1-1
ASSSHLRGDYGYT	TRBV9	TRBJ1-2
ASMSGDYGYT	TRBV28	TRBJ1-2
ASSSGSAEAF	TRBV18	TRBJ1-1
ASSTPTRSLEQF	TRBV11-2	TRBJ2-1
ASRSPGRASVYEQY	TRBV28	TRBJ2-7
ASSLSGAADTQY	TRBV5-5	TRBJ2-3
ASSGGTYDEQY	TRBV9	TRBJ2-7
ASSQEGGRRPYEQY	TRBV4-1	TRBJ2-7
ASTLGTGNTGELF	TRBV19	TRBJ2-2
ASSYTPGSYQH	TRBV6-6	TRBJ1-5
ASSSNRGRYYGYT	TRBV7-9	TRBJ1-2
ASSYSTGYNEQF	TRBV6-5	TRBJ2-1
ASSQVTSGSTYEQY	TRBV4-2	TRBJ2-7
ASSLTGESAGANVLT	TRBV5-4	TRBJ2-6
ASSIYRESVAYEQY	TRBV28	TRBJ2-7
ASSLMTGTSYEQY	TRBV5-1	TRBJ2-7
ASSQEGLHVRYAGELF	TRBV4-1	TRBJ2-2
ASSVSTSVGELF	TRBV19	TRBJ2-2
ASSEGRKGVNTEAF	TRBV2	TRBJ1-1
ASSARTGSTEQY	TRBV5-1	TRBJ2-5
ASSRRLAGTYNEQF	TRBV4-3	TRBJ2-1
ASSSGQARSGANVLT	TRBV5-4	TRBJ2-6
ASSFGLSPQDTQY	TRBV7-7	TRBJ2-3
ASSKVAGGSYEQY	TRBV19	TRBJ2-7
ASSLVASNTDTQY	TRBV11-2	TRBJ2-3
ASRPGGTGELF	TRBV7-3	TRBJ2-2
ASSTSTGGSDGYT	TRBV6-5	TRBJ1-2
ASGEASNQPQH	TRBV6-1	TRBJ1-5
ASSLRGQGNEKLF	TRBV28	TRBJ1-4
ASSPGLAGADNEQF	TRBV28	TRBJ2-1
ASSLRTGGMNTEAF	TRBV5-1	TRBJ1-1
ASSIGTGANTEAF	TRBV19	TRBJ1-1
ASGQGDYEQY	TRBV19	TRBJ2-7
ASSPYSGEYEQY	TRBV9	TRBJ2-7
ASSYAGEGSKQY	TRBV27	TRBJ2-7
ASSRRTDSEAF	TRBV6-5	TRBJ1-1
ASSLGRPYQPQH	TRBV5-6	TRBJ1-5
ASSPRLPGSGELF	TRBV5-1	TRBJ2-2
ASSFYSGGYEQY	TRBV28	TRBJ2-7